The 21 T cell receptor beta chains listed next were all sequenced from one sample in a study of cytomegalovirus exposure and HLA in healthy donors. The study ran its PCR with 60 Vbeta and 13 Jbeta primers. TCRdb's table, derived via immunoSEQ multiplex PCR, lists solely in-frame clones and lacks some. Counted here are 150,000 to 170,000 clones, roughly 77% occurring once; the ten biggest clones make up over 6%. Sequencing used PBMCs. All receptors derive from a man under 40 in good health and CMV-seropositive.

The genes are TRBV7-6 and TRBJ1-5; TRBD1 is a possible D gene (6 bases). Between the trimmed V and J ends, which lost 5 bases and 3 bases, there was a span of 11 bases. The germline CDR1 and CDR2 sequences are SGHVS and FNYEAQ. This CDR3 is built from 14 residues. Here the CDR3 reads CASSLTGYNQPQHF. In nucleotides, the CDR3 is TGTGCCAGCAGCCTGACAGGTTACAATCAGCCCCAGCATTTT.

This clone came up a few times. This rearrangement joins TRBV7-9 to TRBJ2-3, with 8 bases lining up with TRBD2. The CDR3 contains 13 residues. With 5 bases clipped from V and 8 bases from J, the junction kept 6 bases outside the gene matches. CDR1 is SEHNR, CDR2 FQNEAQ, per germline (reference sequence). CDR3 coding DNA: TGTGCCAGCAGCCCCGGGGGGGGCCGTACGCAGTATTTT. It yields the protein CASSPGGGRTQYF.

The chain links TRBV7-2 to TRBJ2-7; 10 positions match TRBD2. The V and J ends lost 3 bases and 3 bases, in that order; junction bases with no gene match: 8. Per the germline V gene, CDR1 is SGHTA and CDR2 is FQGNSA. The CDR3 is 16 amino acids. The CDR3: CASSFLAGAGLYEQYF. Written as DNA, the CDR3 is TGTGCCAGCAGCTTCCTAGCGGGAGCGGGACTCTACGAGCAGTACTTC.

This clone has just a few counts. The chain has TRBV10-3 and TRBJ2-2; no reliable D call. The CDR3 covers 17 residues. The V end lost 4 bases, the J end lost 1 base, and 16 bases lay between the germline ends. The germline CDR1 and CDR2 sequences are ENHRY and SYGVKD. CDR3 DNA: TGTGCCATCAGTGGAGGATTCACAAGACTGAACACCGGGGAGCTGTTTTTT. Protein product: CAISGGFTRLNTGELFF.

V usage is TRBV28 and J usage is TRBJ1-2, with 7 bases matching TRBD1. Germline V lookup: CDR1 MDHEN, CDR2 SYDVKM. This CDR3 comprises 13 residues. V lost 2 bases to trimming and J lost 4 bases; unmatched junction nucleotides: 1. Here the CDR3 DNA reads TGTGCCAGCAGTTTAGGACAGGTCTATGGCTACACCTTC. It translates to CASSLGQVYGYTF.

This clone was detected once. The V gene is TRBV11-1, the J gene TRBJ2-7; D gene ambiguous. The germline V gene has CDR1 SGHAT and CDR2 FQDESV (reference sequence). This CDR3 region has 14 residues. Trimming removed 1 base at V and 2 bases at J, with 9 bases between. The CDR3 DNA reads as TGTGCCAGCAGCTTAGACCAGTTTACCTACGAGCAGTACTTC. This sequence encodes CASSLDQFTYEQYF.

The CDR3: CAWGRTSGRGSEQFF. DNA of the CDR3: TGTGCCTGGGGACGGACTAGCGGGAGGGGATCTGAGCAGTTCTTC. This rearrangement joins TRBV30 to TRBJ2-1, with TRBD2 matching over 15 bases. Germline V gene lookup returns CDR1 GTSNPN and CDR2 SVGIG (reference sequence). Trimming at V came to 5 bases and at J to 9 bases, leaving 8 bases not matched to a gene. The CDR3 is 15 residues long.

The V gene is TRBV7-9, the J gene TRBJ2-7; D not resolved. Between the trimmed V and J ends, which lost 5 bases and 4 bases, there was a span of 9 bases. Germline assignment: CDR1 SEHNR and CDR2 FQNEAQ (reference sequence). The CDR3 contains 12 residues. As DNA, the CDR3 is TGTGCCAGCAGCCAAATCCCATACGAGCAGTACTTC. This translates into CASSQIPYEQYF.

The rearrangement joins TRBV28 to TRBJ2-5; 10 bases agree with TRBD2. Trimming at V came to 5 bases and at J to 5 bases, leaving 14 bases not matched to a gene. CDR3 size: 17 residues. Germline values: CDR1 MDHEN, CDR2 SYDVKM. CDR3 sequence: CASSPLPLAGPGETQYF. CDR3 sequence (DNA): TGTGCCAGCAGTCCCCTGCCACTAGCGGGGCCGGGGGAGACCCAGTACTTC.

The V gene is TRBV15, the J gene TRBJ2-3, with TRBD2 matching 8 bases. Germline V gene lookup returns CDR1 LNHNV and CDR2 YYDKDF (reference sequence). This CDR3 has 15 residues. V gave up 5 bases and J gave up 5 bases; unmatched junction bases: 9. CDR3: CATSRRGGREDTQYF. CDR3 nucleotides: TGTGCCACCAGCCGACGCGGGGGGCGGGAAGATACGCAGTATTTT. The variable domain in full, completed from reference TRBV15 and TRBJ2-3, reads DAMVIQNPRYQVTQFGKPVTLSCSQTLNHNVMYWYQQKSSQAPKLLFHYYDKDFNNEADTPDNFQSRRPNTSFCFLDIRSPGLGDTAMYLCATSRRGGREDTQYFGPGTRLTVL.

This clone was detected once. The CDR3, as DNA: TGTGCCAGAAGCTTGCGGACAGGAGTTAATTCACCCCTCCACTTT. Protein: CARSLRTGVNSPLHF. The chain has TRBV5-3 and TRBJ1-6; 7 bases are shared with TRBD1. TRBV5-3 counts as an open reading frame of uncertain function. The CDR3 is 15 residues long. The J segment lost 6 bases and the V segment lost 1 base, leaving 4 bases of the junction unmatched.

This clone was found once. This sequence joins TRBV5-6 and TRBJ2-4; possible D gene TRBD1, 5 bases. V gave up 0 bases and J gave up 5 bases, with 6 bases separating them. CDR1 and CDR2 from the germline V gene are SGHDT and YYEEEE. CDR3 length equals 13 residues. CDR3 DNA: TGTGCCAGCAGCTTGGGACAGCAAAACATTCAGTACTTC. Amino acids: CASSLGQQNIQYF.

The chain recombines TRBV4-3 with TRBJ2-7; possible D gene TRBD1, 5 bases. CDR3 length: 17 residues. Germline values: CDR1 LGHNA, CDR2 YSLEER. Trimming pared 0 bases from V and 6 bases from J, leaving 21 bases between. As DNA, the CDR3 is TGCGCCAGCAGCCAAGAGGTTTCAGGGATGGGCCCCGGCGAGCAGTACTTC. It encodes CASSQEVSGMGPGEQYF.

The V gene is TRBV7-9, the J gene TRBJ2-1, with 7 bases lining up with TRBD1. Trimming removed 1 base from V and 8 bases from J; junction bases left unmatched: 2. Germline V lookup: CDR1 SEHNR, CDR2 FQNEAQ (reference sequence). This CDR3 region has 13 residues. For the CDR3, the DNA is TGTGCCAGCAGCTTAGACAGGGGCTATGAGCAGTTCTTC. Protein: CASSLDRGYEQFF.

The chain employs TRBV2 and TRBJ1-1; 7 nucleotides match TRBD1. J was trimmed by 1 base and V by 8 bases; bases with no gene match: 4. CDR3 length: 13 residues. Germline V gene data show CDR1 as SNHLY and CDR2 as FYNNEI. Written as DNA, the CDR3 is TGTGCCAGCCTAAACAGGGGGAACACTGAAGCTTTCTTT. Protein sequence: CASLNRGNTEAFF.

The rearrangement joins TRBV9 to TRBJ2-2, with D maybe TRBD2 (5 bases). The germline V gene has CDR1 SGDLS and CDR2 YYNGEE. This CDR3 comprises 11 residues. The ends were cut back, 4 bases at V and 8 bases at J, with 6 bases in the middle. DNA of the CDR3: TGTGCCAGCAGCACGGGGGGGGAGCTGTTTTTT. Encoded protein: CASSTGGELFF.

The rearrangement uses TRBV5-1 and TRBJ1-2; 7 bases map to TRBD1. This CDR3 contains 15 residues. The trim removed 3 bases at V and 2 bases at J, leaving 7 bases unmatched. CDR1 is SGHRS and CDR2 is YFSETQ in the germline V gene. CDR3: CASSYFGTDNYGYTF. As DNA, the CDR3 is TGCGCCAGCAGCTATTTCGGGACAGACAACTATGGCTACACCTTC.

The genes are TRBV6-6 and TRBJ1-2, with D tentatively TRBD1 (5 bases). Germline V CDR1 and CDR2: MNHNY, SVGAGI (reference sequence). The CDR3 runs 13 residues. With 4 bases removed from V and 4 bases from J, the gap between germline ends came to 10 bases. The CDR3 loop reads CASSSPRVYGYTF. CDR3 in DNA: TGTGCCAGCAGTTCCCCCAGGGTCTATGGCTACACCTTC.

The V gene is TRBV6-4, the J gene TRBJ1-1; D gene uncertain. The V gene's germline CDR1 is MRHNA and CDR2 SNTAGT. The CDR3 covers 12 residues. V was trimmed by 2 bases and J by 9 bases, leaving 10 bases between them. CDR3 in DNA: TGTGCCAGCAGTGACGTGGGAGGACAAGCTTTCTTT. Its protein is CASSDVGGQAFF.

CDR3 nucleotide sequence: TGCAGCGTTGCCCCGGGACAGGGAAACTACAATGAGCAGTTCTTC. Translated: CSVAPGQGNYNEQFF. The V and J genes are TRBV29-1 and TRBJ2-1, with 9 positions matching TRBD1. Germline-derived CDR1 and CDR2 are SQVTM and ANQGSEA. The CDR3 is 15 amino acids. With 4 bases clipped from V and 3 bases from J, the junction kept 7 bases outside the gene matches.

J is TRBJ1-2 and V is TRBV27; TRBD1 agrees at 7 bases. CDR3 size: 13 residues. With V trimmed by 6 bases and J by 1 base, 2 bases remained unmatched. From germline, CDR1 is MNHEY and CDR2 SMNVEV (reference sequence). The CDR3: CASRRQGNYGYTF. CDR3 nucleotides: TGTGCCAGCAGGAGACAGGGTAACTATGGCTACACCTTC.